This TCR beta chain originates from a study of blood T cell repertoires in COVID-19. Germline V gene sequence: CDR1 LGHDT, CDR2 YNNKEL (reference sequence). V gave up 4 bases and J gave up 5 bases, with 8 bases separating them. This CDR3 has 12 residues. Assay used: immunoSEQ multiplex PCR; TCRdb lists only in-frame clones, some missing. The data contain over 45,000 clones, approximately 80% of them seen just once; the ten biggest clones take up roughly 7%. This TCR derives from a middle-aged man with acute or convalescent COVID-19. The sequencing input was peripheral blood. The J gene is TRBJ1-2, the V gene TRBV3-1 (or the pseudogene TRBV3-2); D not resolved. The chain's CDR3 is CASSPGGYGYTF. CDR3 DNA sequence: TGTGCCAGCAGCCCGGGAGGATATGGCTACACCTTC.